This TCR beta chain was sequenced for a study of control samples from healthy donors and cancer patients. Here immunoSEQ multiplex PCR was the method, and the copy in TCRdb shows in-frame clones only, minus some. Of about 65,000 clones in the sample, approximately 90% were seen once. This TCR came from a woman between 45 and 65 years old with colorectal cancer. Sample: PBMCs.

This CDR3 is CSVEEMGFGNTIYF. The CDR3 DNA is TGCAGCGTTGAAGAGATGGGGTTTGGAAACACCATATATTTT. This rearrangement joins TRBV29-1 to TRBJ1-3; D is unresolved. This CDR3 contains 14 residues. Germline CDR1 is SQVTM and CDR2 is ANQGSEA. Trimming took 0 bases from V and 3 from J, leaving 9 bases between them.